This TCR beta chain originates from a study of blood T cell repertoires in COVID-19. Across the whole study: Sample material is recorded as cDNA or gDNA derived from T cells, B-cell-depleted T cells, or PBMCs.

CDR1 is SEHNR, CDR2 FQNEAQ, per germline (reference sequence). Germline trimming cut 11 bases from V and 2 bases from J; bases unmatched to any gene: 10. This CDR3 is built from 15 residues. Repertoires were generated with immunoSEQ multiplex PCR, while TCRdb's copy carries only in-frame clones and drops some. Here the sample spans 100,000 to 150,000 clones, approximately 68% being singletons. This TCR derives from a woman aged 70-85 years with acute or convalescent COVID-19. The J gene is TRBJ2-5, the V gene TRBV7-9; the match to TRBD2 covers 11 bases. Input material: peripheral blood. CDR3 sequence: CAVGGLAGGQETQYF. The CDR3 region has the DNA TGTGCCGTCGGGGGGCTAGCGGGAGGACAAGAGACCCAGTACTTC.